Ten or more counts support the clone carrying this T cell receptor beta chain. Its specificity is not known. This sample is drawn from a study of T cell clonality in common variable immunodeficiency. Study outcomes and limitations: TCRbeta clonality was increased in CVID versus healthy controls. In common variable immunodeficiency, TCR beta chains reportedly carried fewer deletions and N-nucleotide insertions.

Sequenced by immunoSEQ multiplex PCR; TCRdb stores in-frame clones only, minus some. The specimen has about 40,000 clones, none found just once. Each donor provided about 5 to 8 ml of heparinized whole blood. This TCR derives from a person aged 18 to 75 in good health. The sample taken for sequencing was peripheral blood mononuclear cells.

The CDR3 protein is CSVRLGTGLNEQYF. Partial CDR3 DNA: TGCAGCGTCCGGTTAGGGACAGGTCTTAACGAG. The rearrangement uses TRBV29-1 and TRBJ2-7; 8 nucleotides agree with TRBD1. Read sequence stops 3 residues before the CDR3 end, and the germline J gene provides the missing end. The CDR3 totals 14 residues. J was trimmed by 5 bases and V by 6 bases; bases with no gene match: 12. The V gene's germline CDR1 is SQVTM and CDR2 ANQGSEA.